A selection of T cell receptor beta chains follows, all from one sample in a study of beta chain features in type 1 diabetes. The table came from immunoSEQ multiplex PCR; TCRdb's copy has only in-frame clones and leaves some out. The table records around 300,000 clones, about 11% of them present only once. The sample consisted of naive CD4+ T cells from blood. The source is a woman aged 25 to 39 in good health. The CDR3 runs from the conserved cysteine through the conserved F or W. D genes are given only for firm matches. Clone size is given for some rows only: seen once, a few or many times, or a class if the clone is expanded.

v_gene,abundance,j_gene,len,d_gene,CDR3nt,CDR3aa
TRBV7-2,few,TRBJ2-1,15,.,TGTGCCAGCAGCTTAGGTTCCGAGTTCTACAATGAGCAGTTCTTC,CASSLGSEFYNEQFF
TRBV2,once,TRBJ2-7,16,.,TGTGCCAGCAGTGATGGCCTACAGCGGCTCTCCTACGAGCAGTACTTC,CASSDGLQRLSYEQYF
TRBV7-9,few,TRBJ1-2,13,.,TGTGCCAGCAGCTTAGAGCAAGACTATGGCTACACCTTC,CASSLEQDYGYTF
TRBV6-5,.,TRBJ1-1,13,.,TGTGCCAGCAGCAATGACAGACTCACTGAAGCTTTCTTT,CASSNDRLTEAFF
TRBV27,few,TRBJ2-7,12,.,TGTGCCAGCAGTTTACAGGCAGGCGAGCAGTACTTC,CASSLQAGEQYF
TRBV5-1,.,TRBJ2-5,14,.,TGCGCCAGCAGCCTCGGTAGGGGTCAAGAGACCCAGTACTTC,CASSLGRGQETQYF
TRBV14,.,TRBJ2-1,16,TRBD1,TGTGCCAGCAGCCAACCGGACAGGAACTGGATGTCAAGGCAGTTCTTC,CASSQPDRNWMSRQFF
TRBV19,.,TRBJ2-7,14,.,TGTGCCAGTAGTATAGATCCCACTACTGACGAGCAGTACTTC,CASSIDPTTDEQYF
TRBV6-1,.,TRBJ1-1,15,TRBD1,TGTGCCAGCAGCCGGGACAGGGTAGAGAACACTGAAGCTTTCTTT,CASSRDRVENTEAFF
TRBV27,few,TRBJ1-1,15,.,TGTGCCAGCAGTCACGGACAGCGGATGAACACTGAAGCTTTCTTT,CASSHGQRMNTEAFF
TRBV7-3,.,TRBJ2-2,17,TRBD2,TGTGCCAGCAGCTTCCTCCCTAGCGGGAGAAACACCGGGGAGCTGTTTTTT,CASSFLPSGRNTGELFF
TRBV18,.,TRBJ2-1,16,TRBD2,TGTGCCAGCTCACAAGTAGCGGGAGCACCCTACAATGAGCAGTTCTTC,CASSQVAGAPYNEQFF
TRBV5-4,.,TRBJ2-7,14,.,TGTGCCAGCAGCTTGGCCTCCTGGGACAACGAGCAGTACTTC,CASSLASWDNEQYF
TRBV27,few,TRBJ1-1,13,.,TGTGCCAGCAGTTTATCGGGAGGGTCGAAAGCTTTCTTT,CASSLSGGSKAFF
TRBV2,.,TRBJ1-5,14,TRBD1,TGTGCCAGCAGTACCGAACAGGGGAATCAGCCCCAGCATTTT,CASSTEQGNQPQHF
TRBV30,.,TRBJ1-2,12,TRBD1,TGTGCCTGGACCCTGACAGGGGCGGGCTACACCTTC,CAWTLTGAGYTF
TRBV28,.,TRBJ2-1,17,.,TGTGCCAGCAGTACCCAGGCTGCGTCTAAGGCCTACAATGAGCAGTTCTTC,CASSTQAASKAYNEQFF
TRBV28,.,TRBJ1-2,14,.,TGTGCCAGCAGTTTCTCTGACAGGTATCGAGGCTACACCTTC,CASSFSDRYRGYTF
TRBV29-1,.,TRBJ2-7,15,TRBD1,TGCAGCGCTGCGAGGGGGCAACAGGGTTCCTACGAGCAGTACTTC,CSAARGQQGSYEQYF
TRBV5-4,.,TRBJ2-4,13,.,TGTGCCAGCAGCTTAGCAGGGAAAAACATTCAGTACTTC,CASSLAGKNIQYF
TRBV27,few,TRBJ2-3,15,.,TGTGCCAGCAGTTTTGGACAAATAACCACAGATACGCAGTATTTT,CASSFGQITTDTQYF
TRBV30,.,TRBJ2-7,13,TRBD1,TGTGCCTGGAGTGTGCAGGGGGTGAACGAGCAGTACTTC,CAWSVQGVNEQYF
TRBV5-1,few,TRBJ1-1,15,.,TGCGCCAGCAGCTTGGAGAGGGCGGGGGACACTGAAGCTTTCTTT,CASSLERAGDTEAFF
TRBV2,.,TRBJ2-7,13,.,TGTGCCAGCGAGAACCGCGGCACTGACGAGCAGTACTTC,CASENRGTDEQYF